This record looks at one T cell receptor beta chain sequence and its context. This record comes from a study of T cell responses to AZD1222 COVID-19 vaccine. V was pared by 4 bases and J by 1 base, with 12 bases between. Germline lookup yields CDR1 SGHRS and CDR2 YFSETQ. This CDR3 is 16 amino acids long. The protocol was immunoSEQ multiplex PCR, while the TCRdb copy is restricted to in-frame clones and leaves out a portion. Here the sample spans some 150,000 clones, around 90% being singletons. The input for sequencing was peripheral blood, taken on day 0 of AZD1222 vaccination. The chain links TRBV5-1 to TRBJ2-6; unclear D gene. The source is an adult in good health. The CDR3 sequence is CASSVAVGSGANVLTF. As DNA, the CDR3 is TGCGCCAGCAGCGTGGCAGTGGGGTCTGGGGCCAACGTCCTGACTTTC. Supplemented by reference TRBV5-1 and TRBJ2-6, the full variable domain reads KAGVTQTPRYLIKTRGQQVTLSCSPISGHRSVSWYQQTPGQGLQFLFEYFSETQRNKGNFPGRFSGRQFSNSRSEMNVSTLELGDSALYLCASSVAVGSGANVLTFGAGSRLTVL.